This T cell receptor (beta chain) stems from a study of cytomegalovirus exposure and HLA in healthy donors. PCR primers comprised 60 Vbeta and 13 Jbeta primers. Produced via immunoSEQ multiplex PCR; TCRdb's table is partial and in-frame only. In the table there are more than 95,000 clones, 80% to 85% of which are singletons. CDR3 length equals 12 residues. CDR1 is ENHRY, CDR2 SYGVKD, per germline. Between the trimmed V and J ends, which lost 9 bases and 7 bases, there was a span of 13 bases. The sequence came from a woman in her 30s in good health and CMV-seronegative. The chain recombines TRBV10-3 with TRBJ2-1, with D perhaps TRBD1 (6 bases). The specimen sequenced was PBMCs. CDR3 sequence reads: CAMARGENEQFF. For the CDR3, the DNA is TGTGCCATGGCCAGGGGTGAAAATGAGCAGTTCTTC.